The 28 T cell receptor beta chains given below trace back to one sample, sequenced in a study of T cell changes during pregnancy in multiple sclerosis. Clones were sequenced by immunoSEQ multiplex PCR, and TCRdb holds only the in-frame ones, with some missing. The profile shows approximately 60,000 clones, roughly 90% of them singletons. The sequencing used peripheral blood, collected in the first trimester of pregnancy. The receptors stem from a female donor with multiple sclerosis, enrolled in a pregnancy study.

CDR3 DNA sequence: TGTGCCAGCAGCTTACTTGGGACAGGGTGGAATGAGCAGTTCTTC. It encodes CASSLLGTGWNEQFF. V is TRBV11-1 and J is TRBJ2-1; 9 nucleotides match TRBD1. Unmatched junction bases numbered 6, after V lost 2 bases and J lost 7 bases. This CDR3 comprises 15 residues. Per the germline V gene, CDR1 is SGHAT and CDR2 is FQDESV (reference sequence).

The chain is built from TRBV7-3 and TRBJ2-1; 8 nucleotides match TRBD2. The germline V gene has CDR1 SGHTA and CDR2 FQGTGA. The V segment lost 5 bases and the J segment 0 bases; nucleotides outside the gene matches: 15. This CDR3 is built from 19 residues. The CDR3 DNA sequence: TGTGCCAGCAGCCGACGGACAGATCAGACTAGCGCCTCCTACAATGAGCAGTTCTTC. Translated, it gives CASSRRTDQTSASYNEQFF.

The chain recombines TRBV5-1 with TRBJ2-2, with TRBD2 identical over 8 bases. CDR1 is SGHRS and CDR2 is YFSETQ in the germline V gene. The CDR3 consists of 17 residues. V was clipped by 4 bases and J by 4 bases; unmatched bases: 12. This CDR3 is CASSQWSTGGITGELFF. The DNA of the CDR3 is TGCGCCAGCAGCCAGTGGAGCACGGGAGGGATCACCGGGGAGCTGTTTTTT.

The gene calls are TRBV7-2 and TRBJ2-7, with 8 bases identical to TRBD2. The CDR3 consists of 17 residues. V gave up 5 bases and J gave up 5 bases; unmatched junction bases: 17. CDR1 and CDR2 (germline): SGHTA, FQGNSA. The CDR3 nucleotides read TGTGCCAGCAGCCGGGGGCCCTTAGCGGGATTTACGGACGAGCAGTACTTC. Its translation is CASSRGPLAGFTDEQYF.

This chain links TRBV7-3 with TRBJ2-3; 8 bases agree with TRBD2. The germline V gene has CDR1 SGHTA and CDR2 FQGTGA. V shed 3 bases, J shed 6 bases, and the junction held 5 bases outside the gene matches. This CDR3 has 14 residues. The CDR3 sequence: CASSLTGGPDTQYF. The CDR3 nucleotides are TGTGCCAGCAGCTTGACGGGAGGGCCGGATACGCAGTATTTT.

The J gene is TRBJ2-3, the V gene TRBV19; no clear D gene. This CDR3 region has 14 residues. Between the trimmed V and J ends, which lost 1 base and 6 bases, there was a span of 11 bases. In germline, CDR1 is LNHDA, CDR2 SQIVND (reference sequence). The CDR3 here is CASSIGWSYDTQYF. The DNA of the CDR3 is TGTGCCAGTAGTATAGGATGGAGTTACGATACGCAGTATTTT.

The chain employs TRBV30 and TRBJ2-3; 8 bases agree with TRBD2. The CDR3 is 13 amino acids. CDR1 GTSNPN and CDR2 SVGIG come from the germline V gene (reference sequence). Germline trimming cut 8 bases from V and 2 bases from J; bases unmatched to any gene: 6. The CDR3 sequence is CAGTGGDTDTQYF. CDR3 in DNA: TGTGCCGGTACGGGGGGGGACACAGATACGCAGTATTTT.

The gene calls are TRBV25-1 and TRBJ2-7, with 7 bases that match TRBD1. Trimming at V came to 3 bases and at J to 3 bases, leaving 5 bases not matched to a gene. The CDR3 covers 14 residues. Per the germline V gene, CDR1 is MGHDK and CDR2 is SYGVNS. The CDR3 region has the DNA TGTGCCAGCAGTGATACGGGACAGAACTACGAGCAGTACTTC. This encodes CASSDTGQNYEQYF.

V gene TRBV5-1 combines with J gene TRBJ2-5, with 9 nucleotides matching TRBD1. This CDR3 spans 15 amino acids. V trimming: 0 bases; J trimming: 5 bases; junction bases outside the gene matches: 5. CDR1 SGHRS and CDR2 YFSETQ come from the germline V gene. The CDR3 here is CASSLGTGAQETQYF. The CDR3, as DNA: TGCGCCAGCAGCTTGGGGACAGGGGCGCAGGAGACCCAGTACTTC.

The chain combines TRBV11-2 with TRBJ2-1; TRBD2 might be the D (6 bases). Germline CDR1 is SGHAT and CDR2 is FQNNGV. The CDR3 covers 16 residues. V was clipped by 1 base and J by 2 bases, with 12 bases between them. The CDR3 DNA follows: TGTGCCAGCAGCTTAGTCAGCGGGTCAGCCTACAATGAGCAGTTCTTC. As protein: CASSLVSGSAYNEQFF.

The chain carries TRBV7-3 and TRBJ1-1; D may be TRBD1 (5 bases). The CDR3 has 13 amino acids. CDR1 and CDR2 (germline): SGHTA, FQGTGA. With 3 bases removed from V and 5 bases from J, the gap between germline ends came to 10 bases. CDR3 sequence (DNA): TGTGCCAGCAGCTTTGGAGGGGATACTGAAGCTTTCTTT. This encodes CASSFGGDTEAFF.

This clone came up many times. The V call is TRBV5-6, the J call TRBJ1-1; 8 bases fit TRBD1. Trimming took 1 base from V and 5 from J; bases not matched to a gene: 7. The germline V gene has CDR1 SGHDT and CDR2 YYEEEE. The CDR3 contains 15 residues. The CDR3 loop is CASSLIGQGRTEAFF. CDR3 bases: TGTGCCAGCAGCTTGATAGGACAGGGCCGTACTGAAGCTTTCTTT.

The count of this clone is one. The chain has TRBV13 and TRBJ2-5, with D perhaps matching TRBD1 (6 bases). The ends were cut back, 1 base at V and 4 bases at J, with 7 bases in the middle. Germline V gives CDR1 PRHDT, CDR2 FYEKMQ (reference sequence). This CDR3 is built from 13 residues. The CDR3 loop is CASSLVGGETQYF. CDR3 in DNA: TGTGCCAGCAGCTTAGTAGGGGGAGAGACCCAGTACTTC.

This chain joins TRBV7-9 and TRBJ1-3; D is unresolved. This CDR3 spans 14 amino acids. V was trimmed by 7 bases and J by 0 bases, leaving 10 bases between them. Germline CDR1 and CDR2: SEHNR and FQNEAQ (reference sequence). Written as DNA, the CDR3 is TGTGCCAGCACCAACACCCGCTCTGGAAACACCATATATTTT. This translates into CASTNTRSGNTIYF.

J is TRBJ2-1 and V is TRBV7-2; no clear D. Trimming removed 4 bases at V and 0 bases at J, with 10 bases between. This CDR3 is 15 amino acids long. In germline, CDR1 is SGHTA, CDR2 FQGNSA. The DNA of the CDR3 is TGTGCCAGCAGCTCCCTACCCGGCTCCTACAATGAGCAGTTCTTC. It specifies CASSSLPGSYNEQFF.

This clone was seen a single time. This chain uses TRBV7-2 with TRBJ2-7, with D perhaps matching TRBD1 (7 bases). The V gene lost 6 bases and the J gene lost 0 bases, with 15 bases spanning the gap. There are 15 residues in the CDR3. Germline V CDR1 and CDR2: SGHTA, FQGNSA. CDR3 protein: CASREGAGSSYEQYF. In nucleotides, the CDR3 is TGTGCCAGCAGGGAGGGGGCTGGGAGCTCCTACGAGCAGTACTTC.

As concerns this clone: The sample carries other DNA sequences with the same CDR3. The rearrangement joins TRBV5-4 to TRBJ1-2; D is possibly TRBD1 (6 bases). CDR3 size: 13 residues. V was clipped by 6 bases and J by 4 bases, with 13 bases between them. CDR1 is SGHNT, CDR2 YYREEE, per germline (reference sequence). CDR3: CASNEQGFYGYTF. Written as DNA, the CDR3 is TGTGCCAGCAACGAGCAGGGGTTCTATGGCTACACCTTC.

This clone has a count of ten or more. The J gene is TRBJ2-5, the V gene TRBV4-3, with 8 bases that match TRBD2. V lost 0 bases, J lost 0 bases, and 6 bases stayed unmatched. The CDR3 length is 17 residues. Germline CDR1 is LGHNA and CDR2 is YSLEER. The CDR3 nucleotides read TGCGCCAGCAGCCAAGAACTAGCGGAATTGTACCAAGAGACCCAGTACTTC. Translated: CASSQELAELYQETQYF.

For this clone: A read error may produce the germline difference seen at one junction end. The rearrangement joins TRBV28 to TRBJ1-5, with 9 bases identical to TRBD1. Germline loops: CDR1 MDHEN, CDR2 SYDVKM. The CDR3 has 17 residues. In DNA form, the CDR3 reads TGTGCCAGTAGTTGGGAAGCCGGGACAGGGAACAATCAGCCCCAGCATTTT. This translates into CASSWEAGTGNNQPQHF.

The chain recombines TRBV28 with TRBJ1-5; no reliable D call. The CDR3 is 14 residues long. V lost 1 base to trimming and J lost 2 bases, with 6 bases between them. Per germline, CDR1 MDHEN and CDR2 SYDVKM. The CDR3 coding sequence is TGTGCCAGCAGTTTATATAGAGGCAATCAGCCCCAGCATTTT. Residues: CASSLYRGNQPQHF.

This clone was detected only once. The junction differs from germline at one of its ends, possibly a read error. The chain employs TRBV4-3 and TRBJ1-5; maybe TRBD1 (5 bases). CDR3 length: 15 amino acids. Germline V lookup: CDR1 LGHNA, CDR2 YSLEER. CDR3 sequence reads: CASSQDRRGDQPQHF. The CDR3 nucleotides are TGCGCCAGCAGTCAAGATAGACGGGGGGACCAGCCCCAGCATTTT.

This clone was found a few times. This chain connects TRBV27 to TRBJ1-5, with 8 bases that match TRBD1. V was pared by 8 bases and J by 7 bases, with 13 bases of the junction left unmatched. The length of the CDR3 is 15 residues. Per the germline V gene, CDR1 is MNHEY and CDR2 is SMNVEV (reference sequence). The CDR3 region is CASGDRTGIGQPQHF. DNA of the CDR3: TGTGCCAGCGGGGACCGGACAGGGATTGGACAGCCCCAGCATTTT.

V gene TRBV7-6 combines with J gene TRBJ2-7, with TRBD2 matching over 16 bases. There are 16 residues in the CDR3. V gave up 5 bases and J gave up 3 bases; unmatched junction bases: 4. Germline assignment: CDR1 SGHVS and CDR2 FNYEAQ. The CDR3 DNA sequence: TGTGCCAGCAGCGAGGGACTAGCGGGAGGGTACTACGAGCAGTACTTC. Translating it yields CASSEGLAGGYYEQYF.

Written as DNA, the CDR3 is TGTGCCAGCAGGAACAACAGGGGGAGCAACTATGGCTACACCTTC. Residues: CASRNNRGSNYGYTF. The V and J genes are TRBV6-6 and TRBJ1-2; 8 nucleotides match TRBD1. The CDR3 length is 15 residues. Germline assignment: CDR1 MNHNY and CDR2 SVGAGI (reference sequence). V lost 6 bases to trimming and J lost 2 bases; unmatched junction nucleotides: 8.

The CDR3 nucleotides are TGTGCCAGTAGTATAGACAGGGGGCCTGGCGGCTACACCTTC. It is translated as CASSIDRGPGGYTF. V is TRBV19 and J is TRBJ1-2, with 8 bases matching TRBD1. The V gene end was trimmed by 0 bases and the J gene end by 8 bases; junction bases not matched to a gene: 5. CDR3 length: 14 residues. Germline V lookup: CDR1 LNHDA, CDR2 SQIVND (reference sequence).

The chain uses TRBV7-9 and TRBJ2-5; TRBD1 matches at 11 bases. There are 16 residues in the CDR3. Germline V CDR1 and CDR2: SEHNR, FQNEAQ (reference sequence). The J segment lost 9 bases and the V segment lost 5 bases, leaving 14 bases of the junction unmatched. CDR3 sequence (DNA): TGTGCCAGCAGCGCGCCATCGGGACAGGGGGTTCTGGCCCAGTACTTC. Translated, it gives CASSAPSGQGVLAQYF.

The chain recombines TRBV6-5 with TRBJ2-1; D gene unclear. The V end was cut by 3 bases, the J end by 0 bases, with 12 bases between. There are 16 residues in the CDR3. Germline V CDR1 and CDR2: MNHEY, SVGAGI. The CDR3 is CASSYGGISSYNEQFF. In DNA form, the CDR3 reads TGTGCCAGCAGTTATGGCGGTATAAGCTCCTACAATGAGCAGTTCTTC.

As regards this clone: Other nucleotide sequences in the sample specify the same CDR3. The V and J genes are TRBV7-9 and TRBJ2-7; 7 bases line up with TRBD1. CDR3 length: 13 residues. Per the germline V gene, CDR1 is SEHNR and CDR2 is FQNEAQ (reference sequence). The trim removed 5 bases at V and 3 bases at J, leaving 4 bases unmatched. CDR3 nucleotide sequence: TGTGCCAGCAGCCTCACAGGGGACTACGAGCAGTACTTC. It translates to CASSLTGDYEQYF.